This T cell receptor (beta chain) was sequenced during a study of control samples from healthy donors and cancer patients. Profiling relied on immunoSEQ multiplex PCR, and the TCRdb table lists in-frame clones only, not all of them. In all, the sample yields about 190,000 clones. This CDR3 region has 15 residues. With V trimmed by 4 bases and J by 1 base, 3 bases remained unmatched. CDR1 is SGHDT, CDR2 YYEEEE, per germline. The sequenced material came from blood. The chain carries TRBV5-6 and TRBJ1-5; 9 bases fit TRBD1. This sequence originates from a young woman in good health. CDR3 sequence: CASSRTGGSNQPQHF. CDR3 DNA: TGTGCCAGCAGCCGCACAGGGGGCAGCAATCAGCCCCAGCATTTT.